These 19 T cell receptor beta chains were sequenced from one sample in a study of PD-1 blockade in classical Hodgkin lymphoma. Each patient relapsed following autologous stem cell transplantation, and prior brentuximab vedotin exposure differed. Repertoires were generated with immunoSEQ multiplex PCR, while TCRdb's copy carries only in-frame clones and drops some. The sample records 24,000 or so clones, 81% being singletons. The sequenced sample was peripheral blood mononuclear cells (PBMCs), obtained before the second cycle of nivolumab. The receptor source for this set is a human donor with classical Hodgkin lymphoma.

The chain carries TRBV11-2 and TRBJ2-1, with 13 bases that match TRBD2. The CDR3 is made up of 15 amino acids. With 5 bases clipped from V and 7 bases from J, the junction kept 5 bases outside the gene matches. The germline CDR1 and CDR2 sequences are SGHAT and FQNNGV. The CDR3 DNA sequence: TGTGCCAGCAGCAGGGGGACTAGCGGGGAAAATGAGCAGTTCTTC. It yields the protein CASSRGTSGENEQFF. Full variable domain (missing parts from reference TRBV11-2 and TRBJ2-1): EAGVAQSPRYKIIEKRQSVAFWCNPISGHATLYWYQQILGQGPKLLIQFQNNGVVDDSQLPKDRFSAERLKGVDSTLKIQPAKLEDSAVYLCASSRGTSGENEQFFGPGTRLTVL.

The V gene is TRBV11-2, the J gene TRBJ1-2, with a tentative D call TRBD1 (6 bases). The CDR3 is 14 residues long. With 5 bases removed from V and 2 bases from J, the gap between germline ends came to 12 bases. CDR1 is SGHAT and CDR2 is FQNNGV in the germline V gene. The CDR3 is CASSQGTTNYGYTF. CDR3 DNA sequence: TGTGCCAGCAGCCAGGGGACAACGAACTATGGCTACACCTTC. Combining the CDR3 with reference TRBV11-2 and TRBJ1-2 gives the whole variable domain EAGVAQSPRYKIIEKRQSVAFWCNPISGHATLYWYQQILGQGPKLLIQFQNNGVVDDSQLPKDRFSAERLKGVDSTLKIQPAKLEDSAVYLCASSQGTTNYGYTFGSGTRLTVV.

V gene TRBV6-1 combines with J gene TRBJ2-3; 12 nucleotides align to TRBD2. CDR1 is MNHNS, CDR2 SASEGT, per germline. J was trimmed by 7 bases and V by 3 bases; bases with no gene match: 5. This CDR3 spans 15 amino acids. In DNA form, the CDR3 reads TGTGCCAGCAGTGAGACTAGCGGGGGCCCCAATACGCAGTATTTT. Encoded protein: CASSETSGGPNTQYF.

V usage is TRBV4-2 and J usage is TRBJ2-3, with 11 bases fitting TRBD2. This CDR3 is built from 17 residues. Germline V lookup: CDR1 LGHNA, CDR2 YNFKEQ. Losses at the gene ends were 2 bases for V and 3 bases for J; bases not matched to a gene: 7. CDR3 sequence reads: CASSQMGLAGGTDTQYF. Written as DNA, the CDR3 is TGTGCCAGCAGCCAAATGGGTCTAGCGGGGGGTACAGATACGCAGTATTTT.

The chain recombines TRBV5-4 with TRBJ2-7, with unresolved D. The CDR3 is 13 residues long. Germline V gene data show CDR1 as SGHNT and CDR2 as YYREEE (reference sequence). V was pared by 5 bases and J by 9 bases, with 18 bases between. The CDR3 here is CASSTPLVGRQYF. For the CDR3, the DNA is TGTGCCAGCAGTACCCCTTTAGTCGGTCGGCAGTACTTC.

V is TRBV7-9 and J is TRBJ2-7; 7 bases line up with TRBD1. Trimming at V came to 0 bases and at J to 2 bases, leaving 4 bases not matched to a gene. The CDR3 covers 15 residues. Germline CDR1 reads SEHNR; CDR2 reads FQNEAQ (reference sequence). The CDR3 sequence: CASSLAGQGAYEQYF. As DNA, the CDR3 is TGTGCCAGCAGCTTAGCGGGGCAGGGGGCCTACGAGCAGTACTTC. The full variable domain, completed using reference TRBV7-9 and TRBJ2-7, is DTGVSQNPRHKITKRGQNVTFRCDPISEHNRLYWYRQTLGQGPEFLTYFQNEAQLEKSRLLSDRFSAERPKGSFSTLEIQRTEQGDSAMYLCASSLAGQGAYEQYFGPGTRLTVT.

The chain employs TRBV10-1 and TRBJ2-5; D is unclear. V shed 6 bases and J shed 0 bases, with 14 bases lying between them. CDR1 is WNHNN, CDR2 SYGVQD, per germline (reference sequence). The CDR3 is 15 residues long. The CDR3: CASSTPWKYQETQYF. As DNA, the CDR3 is TGCGCCAGCAGCACCCCTTGGAAGTACCAAGAGACCCAGTACTTC.

V gene TRBV5-6 combines with J gene TRBJ2-7; D not resolved. V lost 3 bases and J lost 2, with 12 bases in between. The CDR3 runs to 14 residues. Germline CDR1 is SGHDT and CDR2 is YYEEEE. The CDR3 is CASSSKTDPYEQYF. In nucleotides, the CDR3 is TGTGCCAGCAGCTCTAAGACGGACCCCTACGAGCAGTACTTC.

In this sample, this clone turned up a few times. The chain carries TRBV19 and TRBJ1-2; D is undetermined. The V end was cut by 8 bases, the J end by 2 bases, with 9 bases between. This CDR3 is built from 12 residues. CDR1 and CDR2 (germline): LNHDA, SQIVND (reference sequence). CDR3 in amino acids: CASEQNNYGYTF. The DNA for the CDR3 is TGTGCCAGTGAACAAAACAACTATGGCTACACCTTC. Combining the CDR3 with reference TRBV19 and TRBJ1-2 gives the whole variable domain DGGITQSPKYLFRKEGQNVTLSCEQNLNHDAMYWYRQDPGQGLRLIYYSQIVNDFQKGDIAEGYSVSREKKESFPLTVTSAQKNPTAFYLCASEQNNYGYTFGSGTRLTVV.

This clone has just one count. This sequence joins TRBV28 and TRBJ1-1, with D perhaps TRBD1 (6 bases). V dropped 6 bases and J dropped 0 bases, with 14 bases sitting between them. The CDR3 has 15 residues. Germline CDR1 is MDHEN and CDR2 is SYDVKM. Here the CDR3 DNA reads TGTGCCAGCAGCCCTACTGACAGGTTGAACACTGAAGCTTTCTTT. Amino acid sequence: CASSPTDRLNTEAFF.

This chain links TRBV5-1 with TRBJ1-3, with a tentative D call TRBD1 (6 bases). The V end lost 5 bases, the J end lost 2 bases, and 17 bases lay between the germline ends. From germline, CDR1 is SGHRS and CDR2 YFSETQ. CDR3 size: 16 residues. The CDR3 loop is CASSRERGAAGNTIYF. The CDR3 DNA reads TGCGCCAGCAGTCGAGAACGGGGGGCGGCTGGAAACACCATATATTTT.

The sample holds one count of this clone. The chain recombines TRBV25-1 with TRBJ1-2; D gene unclear. This CDR3 contains 13 residues. Trimming stripped 7 bases from V and 0 bases from J, with 9 bases between. The V gene's germline CDR1 is MGHDK and CDR2 SYGVNS. The CDR3 reads CASNFGSNYGYTF. In DNA, the CDR3 is TGTGCCAGCAATTTTGGATCTAACTATGGCTACACCTTC.

The chain carries TRBV11-2 and TRBJ2-3, with a weak D call TRBD2 (5 bases). V was pared by 1 base and J by 8 bases, with 13 bases between. The CDR3 contains 14 residues. CDR1 is SGHAT, CDR2 FQNNGV, per germline. This CDR3 reads CASSLVARAGTQYF. CDR3 nucleotides: TGTGCCAGCAGCTTAGTAGCGAGGGCCGGTACGCAGTATTTT.

This clone was observed once. J is TRBJ1-1 and V is TRBV28; the D gene is possibly TRBD1 (6 bases). V was pared by 7 bases and J by 10 bases, with 22 bases between. The CDR3 loop spans 14 amino acids. Per the germline V gene, CDR1 is MDHEN and CDR2 is SYDVKM. The CDR3 bases are TGTGCCAGCATGATAGGGGGGGGTGGTCACCGAGCTTTCTTT. Translated, it gives CASMIGGGGHRAFF.

In its sample, this clone was seen once. J is TRBJ1-1 and V is TRBV13; maybe TRBD1 (6 bases). The germline V gene has CDR1 PRHDT and CDR2 FYEKMQ (reference sequence). V shed 2 bases and J shed 7 bases, with 14 bases lying between them. This CDR3 spans 14 amino acids. CDR3 in amino acids: CASSLSQGWSEAFF. CDR3 in DNA: TGTGCCAGCAGCTTAAGCCAGGGGTGGAGTGAAGCTTTCTTT.

V is TRBV7-2 and J is TRBJ2-7; perhaps TRBD1 as D (5 bases). Trimming left V 3 bases short and J 5 bases short, with 14 bases between. The CDR3 covers 14 residues. Germline assignment: CDR1 SGHTA and CDR2 FQGNSA. CDR3: CASSFQQGVHEQYF. CDR3 DNA: TGTGCCAGCAGCTTTCAGCAGGGTGTCCACGAGCAGTACTTC.

The CDR3 bases are TGTGCCAGCAGTTACATACCGACCTCCCTCGCAACCCTCCACTTT. Translated, it gives CASSYIPTSLATLHF. The chain couples TRBV6-6 to TRBJ1-6; D gene unclear. Trimming stripped 2 bases from V and 14 bases from J, with 19 bases between. The CDR3 sequence is 15 residues long. Germline CDR1 is MNHNY and CDR2 is SVGAGI (reference sequence).

This rearrangement joins TRBV19 to TRBJ1-2; a weak D match, TRBD1 (6 bases). Trimming cost V 10 bases and J 6 bases, with 18 bases left between them. Germline V lookup: CDR1 LNHDA, CDR2 SQIVND (reference sequence). The CDR3 is 13 residues long. CDR3 protein: CATAHRDPNGYTF. Written as DNA, the CDR3 is TGTGCCACAGCCCACAGGGATCCCAATGGCTACACCTTC.

This chain uses TRBV19 with TRBJ1-1; D unresolved. The CDR3 is 12 amino acids. V gave up 6 bases and J gave up 2 bases, with 7 bases separating them. Per the germline V gene, CDR1 is LNHDA and CDR2 is SQIVND (reference sequence). CDR3 sequence reads: CASRRVNTEAFF. The CDR3 DNA is TGTGCCAGTAGAAGGGTTAACACTGAAGCTTTCTTT.